The following is a T cell receptor beta chain sequence with its context. These data originate in a study of blood T cell repertoires in COVID-19. Study as a whole: Samples taken during acute and convalescent COVID-19 were collected in the United States, Italy and Spain. The analysed material was cDNA or gDNA that came from T cells, B-cell-depleted T cells, or PBMCs.

Germline V gene sequence: CDR1 SNHLY, CDR2 FYNNEI. The ends were cut back, 5 bases at V and 5 bases at J, with 6 bases in the middle. The CDR3 is made up of 11 amino acids. Methods used by the authors: Nucleated cell counts were estimated from reference gene primer amplification. The data were produced by immunoSEQ multiplex PCR, yet TCRdb's version contains in-frame clones alone and is incomplete. D and trimming come from the DNA, and the V and J calls and clone size come from that table. Here the sample spans 250,000 to 350,000 clones, approximately 86% being singletons. What was sequenced was peripheral blood. The genes are TRBV2 and TRBJ1-2; D is undetermined. The sequence came from a woman aged 25 to 39 who had recovered from COVID-19. The CDR3: CASSPPYGYTF. The CDR3 DNA reads TGTGCCAGCAGTCCCCCGTATGGCTACACCTTC.